One sample yielded the 25 T cell receptor beta chains listed below, sequenced in a study of monozygotic twins with cystic fibrosis. Data came from immunoSEQ multiplex PCR; TCRdb stores just in-frame clones and leaves some out. Of approximately 21,000 clones listed, 87% were seen once; the top ten hold over 1%. The sequencing sample was made of blood. These receptors all stem from a woman under 40 with cystic fibrosis.

The chain recombines TRBV7-2 with TRBJ1-2; 7 bases align to TRBD1. The CDR3 spans 13 residues. The V gene's germline CDR1 is SGHTA and CDR2 FQGNSA. With 5 bases clipped from V and 8 bases from J, the junction kept 8 bases outside the gene matches. The CDR3 nucleotides are TGTGCCAGCAGCACCGGACAGGTAGAAGGCTACACCTTC. It specifies CASSTGQVEGYTF.

This clone was seen a single time. The chain carries TRBV7-9 and TRBJ1-1; TRBD1 is a possible D gene (5 bases). V lost 5 bases, J lost 10 bases, and 17 bases lay in between. This CDR3 contains 13 residues. Germline CDR1 and CDR2: SEHNR and FQNEAQ (reference sequence). The DNA for the CDR3 is TGTGCCAGCAGCCAGGACGGACACTTAGCAGCTTTCTTT. Residues: CASSQDGHLAAFF.

This clone showed up just a few times. This chain uses TRBV16 with TRBJ2-7; 9 nucleotides align to TRBD2. V lost 4 bases to trimming and J lost 6 bases; unmatched junction nucleotides: 7. The germline CDR1 and CDR2 sequences are KGHSY and FQNENV. This CDR3 has 14 amino acids. This CDR3 reads CASSPGALAGEQYF. The CDR3 coding sequence is TGTGCCAGCAGCCCCGGAGCACTAGCGGGCGAGCAGTACTTC. The variable domain in full, with the rest retrieved from reference TRBV16 and TRBJ2-7, is GEEVAQTPKHLVRGEGQKAKLYCAPIKGHSYVFWYQQVLKNEFKFLISFQNENVFDETGMPKERFSAKCLPNSPCSLEIQATKLEDSAVYFCASSPGALAGEQYFGPGTRLTVT.

The rearrangement uses TRBV28 and TRBJ2-4, with 7 bases aligning to TRBD2. Looked up from germline, CDR1 is MDHEN and CDR2 is SYDVKM. This CDR3 region has 15 residues. V lost 6 bases to trimming and J lost 6 bases; unmatched junction nucleotides: 11. The CDR3 loop is CASSPGPSGGNIQYF. In DNA, the CDR3 is TGTGCCAGCAGCCCCGGACCCTCGGGGGGAAACATTCAGTACTTC.

The chain's CDR3 is CASSLGRGPWETQYF. The CDR3 DNA follows: TGTGCCAGCAGCTTAGGACGGGGACCCTGGGAGACCCAGTACTTC. This chain uses TRBV7-8 with TRBJ2-5; D is perhaps TRBD1 or TRBD2 (5 bases each). Germline V lookup: CDR1 SGHVS, CDR2 FQNEAQ. This CDR3 is built from 15 residues. V shed 1 base and J shed 5 bases, with 14 bases lying between them.

The chain links TRBV18 to TRBJ2-2; the match to TRBD1 covers 7 bases. CDR1 KGHSH and CDR2 LQKENI come from the germline V gene. The CDR3 is 17 residues long. The junction had 11 bases not matched to a gene; V was cut back by 6 bases and J by 1 base. CDR3 bases: TGTGCCAGCTCTCCGCGGAGCAGGGGGATGAACACCGGGGAGCTGTTTTTT. The encoded protein is CASSPRSRGMNTGELFF.

The genes are TRBV10-1 and TRBJ2-5; D gene uncertain. The germline V gene encodes CDR1 WNHNN and CDR2 SYGVQD (reference sequence). The CDR3 is made up of 12 amino acids. The V and J ends lost 3 bases and 5 bases respectively, with 7 bases between them. CDR3 region: CASSDDTETQYF. In nucleotides, the CDR3 is TGCGCCAGCAGTGATGACACCGAGACCCAGTACTTC.

This clone came up once. The chain combines TRBV10-3 with TRBJ1-2; weak D call: TRBD1 (5 bases). Trimming pared 6 bases from V and 5 bases from J, leaving 19 bases between. The CDR3 has 15 amino acids. CDR1 is ENHRY and CDR2 is SYGVKD in the germline V gene. As DNA, the CDR3 is TGTGCCATCAGCCGGGGACTTCAGAGGGAATATGGCTACACCTTC. Protein: CAISRGLQREYGYTF.

This clone has just one count. The gene calls are TRBV7-8 and TRBJ1-3; D call uncertain. V dropped 3 bases and J dropped 5 bases, with 8 bases sitting between them. The CDR3 runs to 13 residues. Germline CDR1 is SGHVS and CDR2 is FQNEAQ. Here the CDR3 DNA reads TGTGCCAGCAGCTTGGGCGTGCGAAACACCATATATTTT. It specifies CASSLGVRNTIYF.

The rearrangement uses TRBV2 and TRBJ1-1; D gene uncertain. Trimming pared 2 bases from V and 0 bases from J, leaving 16 bases between. The CDR3 spans 17 residues. Germline V gene lookup returns CDR1 SNHLY and CDR2 FYNNEI. The DNA for the CDR3 is TGTGCCAGCAGTGAATCTGGTAGCGGCCCTTTGAACACTGAAGCTTTCTTT. Its protein product is CASSESGSGPLNTEAFF.

The CDR3: CASSLESGAIQETQYF. The DNA for the CDR3 is TGTGCCAGCAGCTTAGAAAGTGGGGCGATCCAAGAGACCCAGTACTTC. The chain recombines TRBV11-2 with TRBJ2-5; D perhaps matches TRBD1 (5 bases). Trimming removed 0 bases at V and 1 base at J, with 12 bases between. The CDR3 loop spans 16 amino acids. The germline V gene encodes CDR1 SGHAT and CDR2 FQNNGV.

This rearrangement joins TRBV6-1 to TRBJ1-3; no reliable D call. Germline CDR1 and CDR2: MNHNS and SASEGT. This CDR3 region has 16 residues. V lost 3 bases, J lost 3 bases, and 15 bases lay in between. The DNA for the CDR3 is TGTGCCAGCAGTGATGGACGGATAGGTGGTGGAAACACCATATATTTT. This codes for CASSDGRIGGGNTIYF.

The genes are TRBV5-1 and TRBJ1-2; D ambiguous. Per germline, CDR1 SGHRS and CDR2 YFSETQ. This CDR3 is 14 amino acids long. Deletions cut 4 bases from V and 8 bases from J, with 18 bases between. CDR3: CASSAQTRSEGYTF. The CDR3 nucleotides read TGCGCCAGCAGCGCCCAAACTAGGTCAGAGGGCTACACCTTC.

This chain joins TRBV19 and TRBJ2-7; D could derive from TRBD1 or TRBD2 (6 bases each). V was shortened by 6 bases and J by 2 bases, with 11 bases between the two germline ends. Germline V gene lookup returns CDR1 LNHDA and CDR2 SQIVND (reference sequence). This CDR3 comprises 13 residues. The CDR3 loop reads CASSGGLPYEQYF. The DNA of the CDR3 is TGTGCCAGTAGCGGGGGCCTACCCTACGAGCAGTACTTC.

The chain has TRBV2 and TRBJ2-5; 7 bases agree with TRBD2. The V segment lost 0 bases and the J segment 3 bases; nucleotides outside the gene matches: 4. CDR1 is SNHLY and CDR2 is FYNNEI in the germline V gene. The length of the CDR3 is 15 residues. The CDR3 loop reads CASSEAGRGKETQYF. The CDR3 DNA sequence: TGTGCCAGCAGTGAAGCGGGGAGGGGAAAAGAGACCCAGTACTTC.

This chain uses TRBV11-2 with TRBJ2-1; TRBD2 agrees at 9 bases. This CDR3 region has 15 residues. The junction had 7 bases not matched to a gene; V was cut back by 3 bases and J by 7 bases. Germline assignment: CDR1 SGHAT and CDR2 FQNNGV. The CDR3 sequence: CASSFAGGPRNEQFF. The CDR3 region has the DNA TGTGCCAGCAGCTTCGCGGGGGGGCCTCGGAATGAGCAGTTCTTC. Based on the CDR3 plus reference TRBV11-2 and TRBJ2-1, the full variable domain is EAGVAQSPRYKIIEKRQSVAFWCNPISGHATLYWYQQILGQGPKLLIQFQNNGVVDDSQLPKDRFSAERLKGVDSTLKIQPAKLEDSAVYLCASSFAGGPRNEQFFGPGTRLTVL.

The chain carries TRBV5-6 and TRBJ2-7; D is uncertain. This CDR3 has 14 amino acids. CDR1 and CDR2 from the germline V gene are SGHDT and YYEEEE. Trimming shortened V by 2 bases and J by 0 bases, and 9 bases separated the two germline ends. CDR3 nucleotide sequence: TGTGCCAGCAGCTTAAGCAGTAGCTCCTACGAGCAGTACTTC. Its translation: CASSLSSSSYEQYF. Full variable domain (rest looked up from reference TRBV5-6 and TRBJ2-7): DAGVTQSPTHLIKTRGQQVTLRCSPKSGHDTVSWYQQALGQGPQFIFQYYEEEERQRGNFPDRFSGHQFPNYSSELNVNALLLGDSALYLCASSLSSSSYEQYFGPGTRLTVT.

The rearrangement uses TRBV7-9 and TRBJ1-3; D is unresolved. Looked up from germline, CDR1 is SEHNR and CDR2 is FQNEAQ (reference sequence). With 2 bases removed from V and 8 bases from J, the gap between germline ends came to 7 bases. CDR3 length: 12 amino acids. CDR3 protein: CASSLPADTIYF. The DNA of the CDR3 is TGTGCCAGCAGCTTACCCGCCGACACCATATATTTT.

V usage is TRBV10-3 and J usage is TRBJ1-2, with no clear D. From germline, CDR1 is ENHRY and CDR2 SYGVKD. V lost 10 bases and J lost 8, with 20 bases in between. This CDR3 is 13 amino acids long. The CDR3 nucleotides are TGTGCCACCTACCGCCGGGGAGCTATAGGCTACACCTTC. Amino acids: CATYRRGAIGYTF.

This rearrangement joins TRBV6-4 to TRBJ2-3; D perhaps matches TRBD1 (5 bases). Trimming shortened V by 5 bases and J by 2 bases, and 14 bases separated the two germline ends. The CDR3 totals 15 residues. Germline loops: CDR1 MRHNA, CDR2 SNTAGT. This CDR3 reads CASSTQGMPTDTQYF. CDR3 DNA: TGTGCCAGCAGTACCCAGGGTATGCCCACAGATACGCAGTATTTT.

The rearrangement joins TRBV5-5 to TRBJ2-5; the match to TRBD1 covers 8 bases. The V segment lost 6 bases and the J segment 5 bases; nucleotides outside the gene matches: 9. The CDR3 totals 14 residues. Germline V CDR1 and CDR2: SGHKS, YYEKEE (reference sequence). The CDR3 DNA follows: TGTGCCAGCAACCCCAGACAGGGGCGGGAGACCCAGTACTTC. As protein: CASNPRQGRETQYF.

This chain uses TRBV4-3 with TRBJ1-2; TRBD1 aligns across 8 bases. Trimming removed 1 base from V and 1 base from J; junction bases left unmatched: 8. The germline gives CDR1 LGHNA, CDR2 YSLEER. This CDR3 comprises 17 residues. The CDR3 loop reads CASSQGATGQGNYGYTF. The DNA of the CDR3 is TGCGCCAGCAGCCAAGGCGCCACTGGACAGGGTAACTATGGCTACACCTTC.

J is TRBJ2-2 and V is TRBV10-1; a possible D gene is TRBD1 (6 bases). The CDR3 runs to 14 residues. Germline-derived CDR1 and CDR2 are WNHNN and SYGVQD (reference sequence). The ends were cut back, 6 bases at V and 2 bases at J, with 10 bases in the middle. The CDR3 sequence is CASRRDINTGELFF. CDR3 bases: TGCGCCAGCAGACGGGACATCAACACCGGGGAGCTGTTTTTT.

The gene calls are TRBV15 and TRBJ2-1; D remains unclear. The CDR3 consists of 12 residues. V lost 5 bases, J lost 7 bases, and 9 bases lay in between. Germline loops: CDR1 LNHNV, CDR2 YYDKDF (reference sequence). In nucleotides, the CDR3 is TGTGCCACCAGCCCGGGTGAGAATGAGCAGTTCTTC. Its protein product is CATSPGENEQFF.

The chain links TRBV5-8 to TRBJ2-7; D call uncertain. The CDR3 sequence is 13 residues long. Germline values: CDR1 SGHTS, CDR2 YDEGEE. V lost 0 bases and J lost 10, with 14 bases in between. In DNA form, the CDR3 reads TGTGCCAGCAGCTTGGTTGACACCTTTGAACAGTACTTC. This translates into CASSLVDTFEQYF.